This TCR beta chain comes out of a study of T cells in Graves' hyperthyroidism and ophthalmopathy. Study-level results: A 13 V-J model separated ophthalmopathy from stable hyperthyroidism.

V was shortened by 5 bases and J by 5 bases, with 16 bases between the two germline ends. Germline V gives CDR1 SGHTA, CDR2 FQGTGA. The CDR3 has 14 amino acids. Amplification yielded TCR beta CDR3 regions, with RNA transcripts as the source. First-round RT-PCR of the TCR CDR3 relied on the HTBI primer set. Using its own MiXCR run on the multiplex PCR reads, TCRdb lists one record per CDR3 protein. The sample yields 270,000 or so distinct CDR3 sequences, about 15% seen once. As to this clonotype: Its antigen is unknown.

The source is a woman aged 50 to 65 with Graves' hyperthyroidism that later progressed to Graves' ophthalmopathy. The specimen sequenced was blood. J is TRBJ2-7 and V is TRBV7-3, with D possibly TRBD2 on 6 matching bases. DNA of the CDR3: TGTGCCAGCAGCCCTAGGACGGGGAGGAACGAGCAGTACTTC. This sequence encodes CASSPRTGRNEQYF.